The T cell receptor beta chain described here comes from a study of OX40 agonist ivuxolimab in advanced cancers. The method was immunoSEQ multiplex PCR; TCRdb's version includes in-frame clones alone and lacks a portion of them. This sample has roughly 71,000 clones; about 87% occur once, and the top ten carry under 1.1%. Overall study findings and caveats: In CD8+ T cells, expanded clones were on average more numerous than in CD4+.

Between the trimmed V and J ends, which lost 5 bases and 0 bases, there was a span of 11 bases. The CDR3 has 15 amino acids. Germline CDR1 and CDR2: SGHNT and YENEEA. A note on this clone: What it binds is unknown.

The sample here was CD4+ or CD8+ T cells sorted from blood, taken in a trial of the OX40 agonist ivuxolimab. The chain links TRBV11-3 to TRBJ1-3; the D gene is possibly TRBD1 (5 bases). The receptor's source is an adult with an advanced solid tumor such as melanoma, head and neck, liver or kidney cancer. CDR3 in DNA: TGTGCCAGCAGCGCGGGACCTAGCTCTGGAAACACCATATATTTT. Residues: CASSAGPSSGNTIYF.